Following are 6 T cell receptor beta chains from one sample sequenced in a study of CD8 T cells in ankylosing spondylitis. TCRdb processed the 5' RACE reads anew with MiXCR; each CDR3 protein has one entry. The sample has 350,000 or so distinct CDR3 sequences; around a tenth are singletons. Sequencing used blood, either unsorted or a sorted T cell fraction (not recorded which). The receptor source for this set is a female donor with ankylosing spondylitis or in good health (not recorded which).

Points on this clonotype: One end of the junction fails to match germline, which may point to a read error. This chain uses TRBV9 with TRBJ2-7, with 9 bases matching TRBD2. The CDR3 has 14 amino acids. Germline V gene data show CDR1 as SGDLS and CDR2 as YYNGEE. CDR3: CASSVGAGGYEQHF. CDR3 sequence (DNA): TGTGCCAGCAGCGTAGGAGCGGGGGGTTACGAGCAGCACTTC.

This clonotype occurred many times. The CDR3: CATSDFSGETQYF. DNA of the CDR3: TGTGCCACCAGTGATTTCAGTGGAGAGACCCAGTACTTC. The V gene is TRBV24-1, the J gene TRBJ2-5; D is undetermined. Germline CDR1 KGHDR, CDR2 SFDVKD. V was cut by 1 base and J by 4 bases, with 6 bases left in between. The CDR3 loop spans 13 amino acids.

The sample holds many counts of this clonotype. The CDR3 DNA sequence: TGCAGCGTTGGGGTTGGGGGGCAAGATACGCAGTATTTT. It yields the protein CSVGVGGQDTQYF. The rearrangement uses TRBV29-1 and TRBJ2-3; D possibly uses TRBD1 or TRBD2 (6 bases each). This CDR3 has 13 amino acids. V shed 4 bases and J shed 5 bases, with 13 bases lying between them. CDR1 is SQVTM, CDR2 ANQGSEA, per germline.

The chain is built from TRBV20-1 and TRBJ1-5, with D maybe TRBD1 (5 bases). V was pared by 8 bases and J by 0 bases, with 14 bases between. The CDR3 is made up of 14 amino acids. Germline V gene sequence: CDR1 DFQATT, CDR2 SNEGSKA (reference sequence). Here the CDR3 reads CSTADIHSNQPQHF. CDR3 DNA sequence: TGCAGTACCGCGGACATCCATAGCAATCAGCCCCAGCATTTT.

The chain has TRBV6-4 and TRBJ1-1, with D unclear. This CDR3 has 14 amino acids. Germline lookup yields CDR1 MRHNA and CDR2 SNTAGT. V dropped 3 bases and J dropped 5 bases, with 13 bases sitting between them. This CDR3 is CASSERVSGTEAFF. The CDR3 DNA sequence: TGTGCCAGCAGTGAAAGGGTTTCGGGGACTGAAGCTTTCTTT.

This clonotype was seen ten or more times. The CDR3 sequence is CASSLGRLGGAFF. The CDR3, as DNA: TGTGCCAGCAGCTTAGGACGTTTGGGGGGAGCTTTCTTT. The rearrangement links TRBV7-8 to TRBJ1-1; TRBD1 might be the D (5 bases). The CDR3 loop spans 13 amino acids. The germline gives CDR1 SGHVS, CDR2 FQNEAQ. The V gene lost 1 base and the J gene lost 10 bases, with 13 bases spanning the gap.